The 17 T cell receptor beta chains reported below all come from one sample, sequenced in a study of T cell responses to AZD1222 COVID-19 vaccine. Repertoires were generated with immunoSEQ multiplex PCR, while TCRdb's copy carries only in-frame clones and drops some. The table lists approximately 150,000 clones, around 85% of them singletons, with roughly 0.98% in the top ten. The material was peripheral blood, obtained 28 days after the second AZD1222 dose. Receptors originate from an adult who received the AZD1222 COVID-19 vaccine.

The chain couples TRBV30 to TRBJ1-1; a possible D gene is TRBD1 (6 bases). The germline V gene has CDR1 GTSNPN and CDR2 SVGIG (reference sequence). The CDR3 consists of 11 residues. Trimming removed 3 bases from V and 11 bases from J, with 13 bases in between. Here the CDR3 DNA reads TGTGCCTGGAGAGACCAGGGGTGGGCTTTCTTT. Amino acid sequence: CAWRDQGWAFF.

The chain employs TRBV7-9 and TRBJ2-5, with 8 bases matching TRBD1. The CDR3 has 14 amino acids. CDR1 is SEHNR, CDR2 FQNEAQ, per germline (reference sequence). Trimming at V came to 5 bases and at J to 4 bases, leaving 6 bases not matched to a gene. CDR3 sequence: CASSPGQGGETQYF. The CDR3 DNA reads as TGTGCCAGCAGCCCTGGACAGGGTGGAGAGACCCAGTACTTC.

The chain couples TRBV5-6 to TRBJ2-7, with TRBD2 as a possible D gene (5 bases). The CDR3 is made up of 13 amino acids. Germline V gene lookup returns CDR1 SGHDT and CDR2 YYEEEE. Trimming removed 4 bases from V and 5 bases from J, with 13 bases in between. CDR3 DNA: TGTGCCAGCAGCGGGAACCCGGAGGACGAGCAGTACTTC. Its protein product is CASSGNPEDEQYF.

The chain has TRBV5-4 and TRBJ1-2, with 7 positions matching TRBD1. The CDR3 extends over 13 amino acids. V shed 4 bases and J 5 bases; nucleotides not matched to a gene: 5. Germline V CDR1 and CDR2: SGHNT, YYREEE (reference sequence). In DNA form, the CDR3 reads TGTGCCAGCAGCCCCCGACAGGGATATGGCTACACCTTC. Its translation: CASSPRQGYGYTF.

The J gene is TRBJ1-2, the V gene TRBV7-9, with a tentative D call TRBD1 (5 bases). V gave up 4 bases and J gave up 8 bases, with 20 bases separating them. Germline CDR1 and CDR2: SEHNR and FQNEAQ (reference sequence). This CDR3 contains 15 residues. CDR3: CASSSFGAAEGGYTF. CDR3 coding DNA: TGTGCCAGCAGCTCATTCGGGGCGGCCGAAGGCGGCTACACCTTC.

The chain joins TRBV6-5 to TRBJ1-3, with 10 bases fitting TRBD1. This CDR3 contains 16 residues. After removal of 0 bases from V and 2 bases from J, the junction contained 1 base not matched to a gene. Germline V gene data show CDR1 as MNHEY and CDR2 as SVGAGI. Written as DNA, the CDR3 is TGTGCCAGCAGTTACTCCGACAGGGGGCCTGGAAACACCATATATTTT. Its translation is CASSYSDRGPGNTIYF.

This chain uses TRBV5-6 with TRBJ1-2; the D is unclear. The ends were cut back, 4 bases at V and 4 bases at J, with 11 bases in the middle. This CDR3 has 13 amino acids. CDR1 is SGHDT and CDR2 is YYEEEE in the germline V gene. The CDR3 is CASSNAGPYGYTF. CDR3 in DNA: TGTGCCAGCAGCAACGCCGGGCCCTATGGCTACACCTTC.

CDR3 protein: CASSLESDSLNLYGYTF. CDR3 nucleotide sequence: TGTGCCAGCAGCTTAGAGTCGGACAGCCTGAACCTCTATGGCTACACCTTC. This chain connects TRBV7-2 to TRBJ1-2, with TRBD1 as a possible D gene (6 bases). Trimming took off 1 base at V and 4 bases at J, with 19 bases between the two ends. This CDR3 has 17 residues. Per the germline V gene, CDR1 is SGHTA and CDR2 is FQGNSA.

The chain combines TRBV5-5 with TRBJ2-1; no definite D call. The CDR3 is 12 amino acids. The V gene's germline CDR1 is SGHKS and CDR2 YYEKEE (reference sequence). Between the trimmed V and J ends, which lost 0 bases and 12 bases, there was a span of 10 bases. The CDR3 sequence is CASSLADGGQFF. The CDR3 nucleotides read TGTGCCAGCAGCTTGGCGGATGGCGGGCAGTTCTTC.

The gene calls are TRBV6-2 or TRBV6-3 and TRBJ2-7; 12 nucleotides agree with TRBD2. Germline assignment: CDR1 MNHEY and CDR2 SVGEGT. The length of the CDR3 is 14 residues. V was pared by 2 bases and J by 4 bases, with 0 bases of the junction left unmatched. CDR3 nucleotide sequence: TGTGCCAGCAGTTACGGGACTAGCGGGTACGAGCAGTACTTC. Protein sequence: CASSYGTSGYEQYF.

V usage is TRBV11-2 and J usage is TRBJ2-7; D tentatively reads TRBD1 or TRBD2 (5 bases each). The CDR3 is made up of 14 amino acids. Germline CDR1 is SGHAT and CDR2 is FQNNGV. V lost 5 bases and J lost 2, with 13 bases in between. CDR3 sequence: CASSLSGATYEQYF. DNA of the CDR3: TGTGCCAGCAGCCTCTCCGGGGCCACCTACGAGCAGTACTTC.

This clone occurred once. The J gene is TRBJ2-3, the V gene TRBV5-1, with 10 bases that match TRBD1. The CDR3 sequence is 15 residues long. The V and J ends lost 0 bases and 4 bases, in that order; junction bases with no gene match: 2. Germline V gene sequence: CDR1 SGHRS, CDR2 YFSETQ. CDR3 DNA sequence: TGCGCCAGCAGCTTGGATGGGACAGGGGCAGATACGCAGTATTTT. The encoded protein is CASSLDGTGADTQYF.

The chain has TRBV11-2 and TRBJ1-5; D not certain. Germline CDR1 reads SGHAT; CDR2 reads FQNNGV. With 4 bases removed from V and 2 bases from J, the gap between germline ends came to 9 bases. The CDR3 has 14 amino acids. DNA for the CDR3: TGTGCCAGCAGCTATGGAGGCGGCAATCAGCCCCAGCATTTT. Its translation is CASSYGGGNQPQHF.

The J gene is TRBJ2-7, the V gene TRBV5-1, with 7 bases aligning to TRBD1. This CDR3 contains 12 residues. V was pared by 3 bases and J by 4 bases, with 1 base of the junction left unmatched. The germline V gene has CDR1 SGHRS and CDR2 YFSETQ. The CDR3 loop reads CASSSGQYEQYF. CDR3 nucleotides: TGCGCCAGCAGCTCGGGACAGTACGAGCAGTACTTC.

This clone was recorded a few times. The rearrangement links TRBV27 to TRBJ2-3, with D possibly matching TRBD1 (7 bases). This CDR3 contains 16 residues. Deletions cut 2 bases from V and 3 bases from J, with 15 bases between. CDR1 is MNHEY and CDR2 is SMNVEV in the germline V gene (reference sequence). This CDR3 is CASSLKRTGGTDTQYF. The CDR3, as DNA: TGTGCCAGCAGTTTAAAGAGGACAGGAGGGACAGATACGCAGTATTTT.

The chain combines TRBV5-1 with TRBJ2-1; 8 bases map to TRBD2. The J segment lost 4 bases and the V segment lost 5 bases, leaving 14 bases of the junction unmatched. Germline assignment: CDR1 SGHRS and CDR2 YFSETQ. The CDR3 is made up of 17 amino acids. CDR3 loop: CASRYPPRGGSYNEQFF. CDR3 DNA: TGCGCCAGCAGATACCCCCCCCGGGGGGGGTCTTACAATGAGCAGTTCTTC. Supplemented by reference TRBV5-1 and TRBJ2-1, the full variable domain reads KAGVTQTPRYLIKTRGQQVTLSCSPISGHRSVSWYQQTPGQGLQFLFEYFSETQRNKGNFPGRFSGRQFSNSRSEMNVSTLELGDSALYLCASRYPPRGGSYNEQFFGPGTRLTVL.

The J gene is TRBJ1-2, the V gene TRBV19; TRBD1 matches 10 bases. Germline V gene sequence: CDR1 LNHDA, CDR2 SQIVND (reference sequence). V trimming: 4 bases; J trimming: 5 bases; junction bases outside the gene matches: 4. The CDR3 length is 14 residues. CDR3 DNA: TGTGCCAGTAGTACCGCGGACAGGGGGTATGGCTACACCTTC. It specifies CASSTADRGYGYTF.